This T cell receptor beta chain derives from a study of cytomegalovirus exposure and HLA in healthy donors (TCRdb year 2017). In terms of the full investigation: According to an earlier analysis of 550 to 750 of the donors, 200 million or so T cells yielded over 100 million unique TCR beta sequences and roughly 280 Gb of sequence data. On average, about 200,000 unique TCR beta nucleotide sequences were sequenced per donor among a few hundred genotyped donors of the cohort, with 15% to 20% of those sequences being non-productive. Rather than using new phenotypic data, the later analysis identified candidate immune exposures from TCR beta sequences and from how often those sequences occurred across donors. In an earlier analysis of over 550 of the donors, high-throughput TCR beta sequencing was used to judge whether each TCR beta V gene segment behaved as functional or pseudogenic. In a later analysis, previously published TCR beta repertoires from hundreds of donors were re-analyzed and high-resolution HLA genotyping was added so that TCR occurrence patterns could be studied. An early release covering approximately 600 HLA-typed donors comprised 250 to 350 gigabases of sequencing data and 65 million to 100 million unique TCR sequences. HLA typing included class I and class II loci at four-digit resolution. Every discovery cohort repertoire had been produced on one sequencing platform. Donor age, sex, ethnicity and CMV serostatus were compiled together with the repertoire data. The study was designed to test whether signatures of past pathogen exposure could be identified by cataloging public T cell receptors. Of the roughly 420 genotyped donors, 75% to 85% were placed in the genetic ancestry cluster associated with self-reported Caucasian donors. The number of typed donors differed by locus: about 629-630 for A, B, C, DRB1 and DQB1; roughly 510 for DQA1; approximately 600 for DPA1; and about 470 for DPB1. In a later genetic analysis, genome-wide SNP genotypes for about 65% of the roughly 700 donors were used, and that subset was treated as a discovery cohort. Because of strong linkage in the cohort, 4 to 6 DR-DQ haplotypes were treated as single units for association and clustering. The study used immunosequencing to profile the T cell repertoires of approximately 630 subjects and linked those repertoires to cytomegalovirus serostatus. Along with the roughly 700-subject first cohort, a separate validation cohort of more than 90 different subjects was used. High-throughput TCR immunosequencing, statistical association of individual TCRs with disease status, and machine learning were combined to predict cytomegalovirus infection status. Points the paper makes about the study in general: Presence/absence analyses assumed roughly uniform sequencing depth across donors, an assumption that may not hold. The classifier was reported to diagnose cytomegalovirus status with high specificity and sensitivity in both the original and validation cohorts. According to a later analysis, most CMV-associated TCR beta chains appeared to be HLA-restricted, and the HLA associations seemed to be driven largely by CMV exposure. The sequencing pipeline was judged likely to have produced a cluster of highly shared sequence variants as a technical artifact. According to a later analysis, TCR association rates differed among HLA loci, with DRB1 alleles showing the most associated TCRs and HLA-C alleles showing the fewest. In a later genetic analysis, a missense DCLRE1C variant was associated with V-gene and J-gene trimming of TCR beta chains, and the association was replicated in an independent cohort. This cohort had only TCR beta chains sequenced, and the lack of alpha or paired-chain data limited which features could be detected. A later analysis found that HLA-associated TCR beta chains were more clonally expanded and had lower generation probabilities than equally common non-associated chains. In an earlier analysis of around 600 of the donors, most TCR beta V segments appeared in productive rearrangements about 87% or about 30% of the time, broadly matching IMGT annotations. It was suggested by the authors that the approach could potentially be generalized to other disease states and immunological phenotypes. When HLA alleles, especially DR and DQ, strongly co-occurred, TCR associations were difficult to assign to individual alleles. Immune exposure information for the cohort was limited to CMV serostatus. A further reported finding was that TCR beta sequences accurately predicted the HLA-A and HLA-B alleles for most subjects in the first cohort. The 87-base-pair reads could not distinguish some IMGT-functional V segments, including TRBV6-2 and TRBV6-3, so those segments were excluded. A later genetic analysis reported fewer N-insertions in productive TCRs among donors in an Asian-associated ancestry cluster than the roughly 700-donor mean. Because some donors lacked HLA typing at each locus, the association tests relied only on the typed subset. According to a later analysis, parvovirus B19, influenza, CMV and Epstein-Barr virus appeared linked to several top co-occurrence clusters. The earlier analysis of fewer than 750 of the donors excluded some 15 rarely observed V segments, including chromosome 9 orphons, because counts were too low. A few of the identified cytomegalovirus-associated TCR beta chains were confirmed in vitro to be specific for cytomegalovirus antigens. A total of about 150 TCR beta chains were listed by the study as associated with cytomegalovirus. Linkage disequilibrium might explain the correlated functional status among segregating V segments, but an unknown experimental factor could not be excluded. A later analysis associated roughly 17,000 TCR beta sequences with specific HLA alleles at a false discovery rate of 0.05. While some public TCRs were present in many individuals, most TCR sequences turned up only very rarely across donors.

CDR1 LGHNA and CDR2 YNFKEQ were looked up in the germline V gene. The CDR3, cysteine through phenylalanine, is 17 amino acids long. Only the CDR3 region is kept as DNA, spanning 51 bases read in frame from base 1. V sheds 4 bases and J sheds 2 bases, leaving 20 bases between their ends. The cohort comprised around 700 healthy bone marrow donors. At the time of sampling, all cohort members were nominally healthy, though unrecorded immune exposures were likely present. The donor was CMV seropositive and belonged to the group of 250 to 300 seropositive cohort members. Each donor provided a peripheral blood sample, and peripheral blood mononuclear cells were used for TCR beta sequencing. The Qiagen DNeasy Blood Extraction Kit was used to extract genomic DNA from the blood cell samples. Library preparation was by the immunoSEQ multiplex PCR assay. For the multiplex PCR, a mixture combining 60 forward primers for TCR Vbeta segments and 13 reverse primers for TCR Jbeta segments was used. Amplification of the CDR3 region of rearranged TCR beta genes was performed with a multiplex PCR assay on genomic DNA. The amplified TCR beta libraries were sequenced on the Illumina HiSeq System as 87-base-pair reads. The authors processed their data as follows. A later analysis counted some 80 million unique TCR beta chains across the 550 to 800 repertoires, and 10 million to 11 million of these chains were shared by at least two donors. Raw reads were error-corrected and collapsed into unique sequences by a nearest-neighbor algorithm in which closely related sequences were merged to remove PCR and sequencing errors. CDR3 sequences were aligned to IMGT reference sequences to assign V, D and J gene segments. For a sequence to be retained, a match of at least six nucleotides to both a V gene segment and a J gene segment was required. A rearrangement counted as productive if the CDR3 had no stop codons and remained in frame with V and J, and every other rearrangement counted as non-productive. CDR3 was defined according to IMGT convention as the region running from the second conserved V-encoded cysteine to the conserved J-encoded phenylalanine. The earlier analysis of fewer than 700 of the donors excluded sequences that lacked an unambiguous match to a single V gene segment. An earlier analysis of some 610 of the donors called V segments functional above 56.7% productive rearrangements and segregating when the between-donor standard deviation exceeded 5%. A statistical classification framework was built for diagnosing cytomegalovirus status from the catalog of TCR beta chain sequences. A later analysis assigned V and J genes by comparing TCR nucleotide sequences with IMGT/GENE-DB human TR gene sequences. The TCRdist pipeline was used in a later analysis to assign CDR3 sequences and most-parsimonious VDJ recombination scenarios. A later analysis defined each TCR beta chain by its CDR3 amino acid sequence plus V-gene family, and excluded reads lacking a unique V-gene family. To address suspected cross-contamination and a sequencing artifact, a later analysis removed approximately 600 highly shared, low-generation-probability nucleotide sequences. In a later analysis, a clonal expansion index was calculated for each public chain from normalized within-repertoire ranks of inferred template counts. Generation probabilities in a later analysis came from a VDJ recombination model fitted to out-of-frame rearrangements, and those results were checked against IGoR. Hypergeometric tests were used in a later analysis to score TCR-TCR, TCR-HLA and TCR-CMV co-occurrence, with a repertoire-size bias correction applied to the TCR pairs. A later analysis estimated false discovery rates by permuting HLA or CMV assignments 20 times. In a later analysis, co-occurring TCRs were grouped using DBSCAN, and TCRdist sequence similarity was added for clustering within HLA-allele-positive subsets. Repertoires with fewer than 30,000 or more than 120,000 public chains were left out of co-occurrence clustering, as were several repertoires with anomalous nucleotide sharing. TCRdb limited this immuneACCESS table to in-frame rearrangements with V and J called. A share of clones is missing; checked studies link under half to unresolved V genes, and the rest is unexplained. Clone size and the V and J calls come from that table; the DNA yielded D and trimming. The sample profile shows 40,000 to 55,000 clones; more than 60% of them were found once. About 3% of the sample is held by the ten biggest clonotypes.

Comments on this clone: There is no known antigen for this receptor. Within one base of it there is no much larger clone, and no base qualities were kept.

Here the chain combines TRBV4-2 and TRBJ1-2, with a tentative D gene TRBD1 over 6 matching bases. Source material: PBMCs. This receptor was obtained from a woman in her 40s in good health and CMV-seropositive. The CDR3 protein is CASSPLGSTGANYGYTF. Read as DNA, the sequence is TGTGCCAGCAGCCCCTTGGGTTCGACAGGCGCAAACTATGGCTACACCTTC.